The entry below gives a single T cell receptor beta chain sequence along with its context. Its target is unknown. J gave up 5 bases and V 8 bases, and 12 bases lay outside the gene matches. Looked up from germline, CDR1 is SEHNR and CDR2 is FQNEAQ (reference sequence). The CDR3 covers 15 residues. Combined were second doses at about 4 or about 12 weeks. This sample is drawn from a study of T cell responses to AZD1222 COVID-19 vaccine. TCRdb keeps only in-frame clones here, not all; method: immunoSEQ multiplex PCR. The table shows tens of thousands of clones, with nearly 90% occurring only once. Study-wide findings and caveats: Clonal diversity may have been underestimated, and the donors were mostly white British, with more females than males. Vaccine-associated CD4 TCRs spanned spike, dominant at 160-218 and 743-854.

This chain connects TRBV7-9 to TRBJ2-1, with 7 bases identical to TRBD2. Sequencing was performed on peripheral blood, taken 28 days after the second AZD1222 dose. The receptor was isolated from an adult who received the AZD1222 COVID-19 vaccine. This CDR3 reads CASRMEGGVNNEQFF. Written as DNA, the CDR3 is TGTGCCAGCCGGATGGAGGGAGGGGTAAACAATGAGCAGTTCTTC.